This T cell receptor (beta chain) came from a study of identical twins. It was template switching that added a universal primer site, and there were unique molecular identifiers on the cDNA. TCRdb used MiXCR to reprocess the 5' RACE reads, holding one entry per CDR3 protein. The sample yields some 1,600,000 distinct CDR3 sequences, about 32% seen once. V dropped 1 base and J dropped 2 bases, with 11 bases sitting between them. Looked up from germline, CDR1 is DFQATT and CDR2 is SNEGSKA (reference sequence). CDR3 size: 14 residues. General study results and limits: Out-of-frame alpha sequences common to twins exhibited a surplus of low generation probability.

In its sample, this clonotype was seen a few times. Its target is unknown. This sequence was found in a newborn girl in good health. The sequenced sample consisted of cord blood. The rearrangement links TRBV20-1 to TRBJ2-5; possible D gene TRBD1, 6 bases. The CDR3 is CSARALTGQETQYF. In nucleotides, the CDR3 is TGCAGTGCTAGAGCCTTGACAGGACAAGAGACCCAGTACTTC.